The 11 T cell receptor beta chains in this list originate from one sample, sequenced in a study of CD8+ T cells in alopecia areata listed by TCRdb under 2018. This specimen's time point label, interpreted: 24 weeks on oral tofacitinib. The sample's treatment or condition label, decoded: oral pan-JAK inhibitor, 5-10 mg twice daily. Receptors were amplified or captured by the immunoSEQ multiplex PCR assay. RNA was extracted from all samples and reverse transcribed into cDNA, which served as template for TCR sequencing. This immuneACCESS table, as held by TCRdb, lists in-frame sequences with V and J called but not all clones. Of the missing ones, under half trace to an unresolved V gene in checked studies; the others have no known cause. Recorded for this sample are approximately 180,000 clones; about 55% of them occurred a single time. In total, the top ten clones hold roughly 10% of the sample. The starting material was CD8+ T cells sorted from blood, obtained at week 24, from a patient treated with tofacitinib. These receptors all come from a human donor with alopecia areata.

This clone was counted between two and nine times. The chain carries TRBV19 and TRBJ2-6, with D unresolved. Per the germline V gene, CDR1 is LNHDA and CDR2 is SQIVND (reference sequence). The CDR3 covers 13 residues. The V end lost 6 bases, the J end lost 4 bases, and 7 bases lay between the germline ends. The DNA for the CDR3 is TGTGCCAGTAGCCGCTTGGGGGCCAACGTCCTGACTTTC. Translating gives CASSRLGANVLTF.

The J gene is TRBJ2-5, the V gene TRBV19, with a tentative D call TRBD1 (6 bases). Germline CDR1 is LNHDA and CDR2 is SQIVND (reference sequence). The CDR3 totals 15 residues. Trimming shortened V by 2 bases and J by 4 bases, and 14 bases separated the two germline ends. This CDR3 is CASSITQGFGETQYF. DNA of the CDR3: TGTGCCAGTAGTATAACTCAGGGGTTTGGAGAGACCCAGTACTTC.

V and J are TRBV2 and TRBJ2-7; D is possibly TRBD2 (6 bases). The CDR3 loop spans 14 amino acids. Trimming took off 2 bases at V and 4 bases at J, with 12 bases between the two ends. Germline CDR1 is SNHLY and CDR2 is FYNNEI. The CDR3 spells CASSELLASYEQYF. The CDR3 DNA reads TGTGCCAGCAGTGAACTTCTAGCGTCGTACGAGCAGTACTTC.

The genes are TRBV19 and TRBJ2-3; D might be TRBD2 (7 bases). Germline CDR1 LNHDA, CDR2 SQIVND (reference sequence). The germline V and J ends were trimmed by 8 bases and 3 bases, with 18 bases remaining between them. The CDR3 loop spans 15 amino acids. The CDR3 DNA follows: TGTGCCAGTTTACCCACGGGGGGCCGTACAGATACGCAGTATTTT. Translation gives CASLPTGGRTDTQYF.

This clone was seen more than once but under ten times. The rearrangement uses TRBV9 and TRBJ1-1; D may be TRBD1 (5 bases). Per germline, CDR1 SGDLS and CDR2 YYNGEE. Trimming took 0 bases from V and 0 from J, leaving 12 bases between them. The CDR3 loop spans 16 amino acids. The CDR3 region is CASSVGEGELNTEAFF. In DNA form, the CDR3 reads TGTGCCAGCAGCGTAGGAGAAGGGGAGCTGAACACTGAAGCTTTCTTT.

This clone occurred a few times. The V gene is TRBV29-1, the J gene TRBJ2-2; possibly TRBD2 for D (5 bases). The germline V gene encodes CDR1 SQVTM and CDR2 ANQGSEA. With 3 bases removed from V and 3 bases from J, the gap between germline ends came to 20 bases. CDR3 length equals 17 residues. For the CDR3, the DNA is TGCAGCGTTGATCGGAGAGACGGAGGACGTGACACCGGGGAGCTGTTTTTT. It yields the protein CSVDRRDGGRDTGELFF.

V is TRBV7-9 and J is TRBJ1-2; 7 bases align to TRBD1. CDR3 length: 15 amino acids. Trimming at V came to 1 base and at J to 4 bases, leaving 6 bases not matched to a gene. Germline CDR1 is SEHNR and CDR2 is FQNEAQ (reference sequence). The CDR3 protein is CASSLGTGDSYGYTF. CDR3 bases: TGTGCCAGCAGCTTAGGGACAGGAGATAGCTATGGCTACACCTTC.

This clone was picked up a small number of times. This chain joins TRBV29-1 and TRBJ1-1, with TRBD1 matching 7 bases. From germline, CDR1 is SQVTM and CDR2 ANQGSEA. Trimming cost V 8 bases and J 1 base; bases outside gene matches: 13. This CDR3 region has 15 residues. The CDR3: CSTSGTDIWNTEAFF. The CDR3 region has the DNA TGCAGCACCTCCGGGACAGATATATGGAACACTGAAGCTTTCTTT.

This clone occurred once. As DNA, the CDR3 is TGCAGCGTTGAAAAAGACAGGGACCCTAACACTGAAGCTTTCTTT. It yields the protein CSVEKDRDPNTEAFF. The gene calls are TRBV29-1 and TRBJ1-1, with 7 bases matching TRBD1. V dropped 2 bases and J dropped 2; count of bases not matched to a gene: 8. The CDR3 sequence is 15 residues long. The germline V gene has CDR1 SQVTM and CDR2 ANQGSEA.

This chain uses TRBV30 with TRBJ1-4; 9 bases agree with TRBD1. The germline gives CDR1 GTSNPN, CDR2 SVGIG (reference sequence). This CDR3 contains 15 residues. The J segment lost 8 bases and the V segment lost 3 bases, leaving 10 bases of the junction unmatched. The CDR3 region is CAWSGDGQGYEKLFF. Here the CDR3 DNA reads TGTGCCTGGAGCGGAGACGGACAGGGGTACGAAAAACTGTTTTTT.

The chain combines TRBV7-2 with TRBJ2-1; TRBD1 or TRBD2 may be the D gene (5 bases each). Germline V lookup: CDR1 SGHTA, CDR2 FQGNSA. The CDR3 covers 12 residues. Trimming took 6 bases from V and 14 from J, leaving 17 bases between them. The CDR3: CASSLRTLVEFF. The DNA of the CDR3 is TGTGCCAGCAGTCTTCGGACACTAGTCGAGTTCTTC.